The 10 T cell receptor beta chains given below trace back to one sample, sequenced in a study of cytomegalovirus exposure and HLA in healthy donors. Primers included in the PCR were 60 Vbeta and 13 Jbeta primers. Method: immunoSEQ multiplex PCR; TCRdb's copy keeps in-frame clones and lacks some. The sample lists about 150,000 clones, roughly 80% seen once, with approximately 6.3% in the top ten. Sequencing was carried out using PBMCs. The receptor set was obtained from a woman aged 45-59 years in good health and CMV-seropositive.

The V call is TRBV19, the J call TRBJ1-2; D unclear. CDR1 LNHDA and CDR2 SQIVND come from the germline V gene (reference sequence). V was shortened by 4 bases and J by 8 bases, with 14 bases between the two germline ends. This CDR3 contains 13 residues. The CDR3 sequence is CASSNSNLWGYTF. CDR3 nucleotide sequence: TGTGCCAGTAGTAACAGCAACCTTTGGGGCTACACCTTC.

The chain employs TRBV7-9 and TRBJ2-5; 7 bases map to TRBD2. V dropped 3 bases and J dropped 3; count of bases not matched to a gene: 1. Germline values: CDR1 SEHNR, CDR2 FQNEAQ (reference sequence). CDR3 length: 13 residues. For the CDR3, the DNA is TGTGCCAGCAGCTTTGGGGGGGAAGAGACCCAGTACTTC. It translates to CASSFGGEETQYF.

The count of this clone is one. The chain joins TRBV7-6 to TRBJ1-6, with D perhaps TRBD1 (6 bases). Trimming removed 0 bases from V and 10 bases from J, with 16 bases in between. The CDR3 has 16 residues. Per the germline V gene, CDR1 is SGHVS and CDR2 is FNYEAQ. CDR3 DNA: TGTGCCAGCAGCTTAGCGGACCCAGGGGCTAAGTCACCCCTCCACTTT. Translating it yields CASSLADPGAKSPLHF.

V is TRBV29-1 and J is TRBJ2-7; perhaps TRBD2 as D (5 bases). Germline V gene lookup returns CDR1 SQVTM and CDR2 ANQGSEA. The CDR3 extends over 14 amino acids. V gave up 4 bases and J gave up 3 bases, with 16 bases separating them. For the CDR3, the DNA is TGCAGCGTTGCCGGGTTAACGGGGAACTACGAGCAGTACTTC. Encoded protein: CSVAGLTGNYEQYF.

This rearrangement joins TRBV2 to TRBJ2-1; 8 nucleotides match TRBD1. The junction had 4 bases not matched to a gene; V was cut back by 6 bases and J by 3 bases. CDR1 is SNHLY, CDR2 FYNNEI, per germline. This CDR3 has 14 amino acids. Written as DNA, the CDR3 is TGTGCCAGCAGCGACAGGGGAGGCTACAATGAGCAGTTCTTC. It encodes CASSDRGGYNEQFF.

This clone was observed a few times. The rearrangement joins TRBV18 to TRBJ2-1; TRBD2 agrees at 8 bases. Germline CDR1 and CDR2: KGHSH and LQKENI. This CDR3 has 15 amino acids. Unmatched junction bases numbered 9, after V lost 3 bases and J lost 8 bases. The CDR3 region has the DNA TGTGCCAGCTCACCCCAAGCGGGGGAACCTTATGAGCAGTTCTTC. Encoded protein: CASSPQAGEPYEQFF.

This chain connects TRBV9 to TRBJ2-2, with 7 positions matching TRBD1. CDR1 is SGDLS, CDR2 YYNGEE, per germline. The CDR3 has 17 residues. Unmatched junction bases numbered 5, after V lost 0 bases and J lost 0 bases. CDR3 sequence (DNA): TGTGCCAGCAGCGTAGGAGTTAGGGGGCCGAACACCGGGGAGCTGTTTTTT. This sequence encodes CASSVGVRGPNTGELFF.

This clone was seen a few times. The chain combines TRBV2 with TRBJ2-1; TRBD2 might be the D (6 bases). The CDR3 is 12 residues long. Looked up from germline, CDR1 is SNHLY and CDR2 is FYNNEI. V shed 3 bases and J shed 14 bases, with 14 bases lying between them. CDR3 coding DNA: TGTGCCAGCAGTGAGGGGACTCCAGCCGAGTTCTTC. This encodes CASSEGTPAEFF.

CDR3 amino acids: CASSSERLGGGYTGELFF. The CDR3 nucleotides read TGTGCCAGCAGCTCCGAACGGCTGGGGGGGGGCTACACCGGGGAGCTGTTTTTT. The rearrangement joins TRBV5-6 to TRBJ2-2; D possibly corresponds to TRBD2 (7 bases). The CDR3 is 18 amino acids. The V gene lost 3 bases and the J gene lost 3 bases, with 21 bases spanning the gap. Per the germline V gene, CDR1 is SGHDT and CDR2 is YYEEEE.

The chain uses TRBV6-6 and TRBJ2-3; TRBD2 matches 9 bases. Germline CDR1 is MNHNY and CDR2 is SVGAGI (reference sequence). CDR3 length: 15 residues. Germline trimming cut 2 bases from V and 6 bases from J; bases unmatched to any gene: 6. CDR3 nucleotides: TGTGCCAGCAGTTACGGCGGGGGGGGCGGGGATACGCAGTATTTT. Protein sequence: CASSYGGGGGDTQYF.